These 19 T cell receptor beta chains originate from one sample sequenced in a study of cytomegalovirus exposure and HLA in healthy donors (TCRdb year 2017). The protocol used for the library was the immunoSEQ multiplex PCR assay. For the multiplex PCR, a mixture combining 60 forward primers for TCR Vbeta segments and 13 reverse primers for TCR Jbeta segments was used. This is the immuneACCESS table as TCRdb keeps it, with only in-frame sequences that have V and J called. A part of the clones is gone; compared with another copy, unresolved V genes explain less than half, and the rest is unexplained. The sample yields 180,000 or so clones; more than 60% were counted once. The ten most abundant clones make up roughly 8% of the sample. Sequencing was performed on PBMCs. The source of these receptors is a woman in her thirties or forties in good health and CMV-seropositive.

The rearrangement uses TRBV5-4 and TRBJ2-5, with TRBD2 identical over 10 bases. Unmatched junction bases numbered 14, after V lost 4 bases and J lost 5 bases. The CDR3 spans 17 residues. Germline assignment: CDR1 SGHNT and CDR2 YYREEE (reference sequence). The CDR3 sequence is CASSTLGVAGGRETQYF. The CDR3 coding sequence is TGTGCCAGCAGCACCTTGGGAGTAGCGGGAGGCCGGGAGACCCAGTACTTC.

The CDR3 loop reads CASLEYEQFF. The CDR3 DNA follows: TGTGCCAGCCTCGAGTATGAGCAGTTCTTC. The V and J genes are TRBV6-1 and TRBJ2-1; D remains ambiguous. Trimming removed 8 bases at V and 8 bases at J, with 7 bases between. The CDR3 totals 10 residues. Looked up from germline, CDR1 is MNHNS and CDR2 is SASEGT.

About this clone: Germline is not matched at one junction end, which may reflect a read error. The rearrangement uses TRBV10-1 and TRBJ2-7; maybe TRBD1 (6 bases). The CDR3 has 13 residues. CDR1 is WNHNN, CDR2 SYGVQD, per germline (reference sequence). CDR3 DNA sequence: TGTGCCAATACCGGGACATTGGACTACGAGCAGTACTTC. Translated, it gives CANTGTLDYEQYF.

The CDR3 DNA reads TGCGCCAGCAGCGGGGGACAGGGTGGGAGAACGTGGGCCAAAAACATTCAGTACTTC. Protein sequence: CASSGGQGGRTWAKNIQYF. The J gene is TRBJ2-4, the V gene TRBV5-1, with 9 bases that match TRBD1. Per the germline V gene, CDR1 is SGHRS and CDR2 is YFSETQ. This CDR3 region has 19 residues. With 4 bases clipped from V and 1 base from J, the junction kept 15 bases outside the gene matches.

V usage is TRBV19 and J usage is TRBJ1-1; tentatively, D is TRBD1 (6 bases). V lost 8 bases and J 6 bases, leaving 13 bases between the germline ends. CDR3 size: 12 residues. Per germline, CDR1 LNHDA and CDR2 SQIVND (reference sequence). The CDR3 is CASLGGRAEAFF. CDR3 bases: TGTGCCAGTTTAGGGGGGAGGGCTGAAGCTTTCTTT.

The chain is built from TRBV28 and TRBJ1-4, with 12 nucleotides matching TRBD1. The CDR3 is made up of 16 amino acids. CDR1 is MDHEN and CDR2 is SYDVKM in the germline V gene. J was trimmed by 3 bases and V by 4 bases; bases with no gene match: 3. The CDR3 coding sequence is TGTGCCAGCAGTTCTGGGACAGGGGGCTCTAATGAAAAACTGTTTTTT. Amino acids: CASSSGTGGSNEKLFF.

The chain uses TRBV28 and TRBJ1-1, with 10 bases that match TRBD1. CDR1 is MDHEN, CDR2 SYDVKM, per germline. V shed 5 bases and J 5 bases; nucleotides not matched to a gene: 8. The CDR3 covers 15 residues. The CDR3 loop is CASSTWTGGRTEAFF. The DNA of the CDR3 is TGTGCCAGCAGTACCTGGACAGGGGGTCGGACTGAAGCTTTCTTT. The whole variable domain, remainder taken from reference TRBV28 and TRBJ1-1, is DVKVTQSSRYLVKRTGEKVFLECVQDMDHENMFWYRQDPGLGLRLIYFSYDVKMKEKGDIPEGYSVSREKKERFSLILESASTNQTSMYLCASSTWTGGRTEAFFGQGTRLTVV.

The genes are TRBV7-8 and TRBJ2-1, with a possible D match to TRBD2 (5 bases). The ends were cut back, 5 bases at V and 2 bases at J, with 13 bases in the middle. Germline CDR1 reads SGHVS; CDR2 reads FQNEAQ. This CDR3 region has 15 residues. The CDR3 DNA reads TGTGCCAGCAGCCACGGGAAGCCCCCCTACAATGAGCAGTTCTTC. Residues: CASSHGKPPYNEQFF.

This clone has just one count. This chain links TRBV7-6 with TRBJ1-2; possibly TRBD1 for D (5 bases). Germline CDR1 SGHVS, CDR2 FNYEAQ. V lost 5 bases, J lost 3 bases, and 13 bases lay in between. The CDR3 has 14 residues. This chain's CDR3 is CASSPGGGDYGYTF. In DNA form, the CDR3 reads TGTGCCAGCAGCCCCGGGGGTGGGGACTATGGCTACACCTTC. Supplemented by reference TRBV7-6 and TRBJ1-2, the full variable domain reads GAGVSQSPRYKVTKRGQDVALRCDPISGHVSLYWYRQALGQGPEFLTYFNYEAQQDKSGLPNDRFSAERPEGSISTLTIQRTEQRDSAMYRCASSPGGGDYGYTFGSGTRLTVV.

The table lists this clone with a few counts. The rearrangement links TRBV10-1 to TRBJ2-3; TRBD2 matches 14 bases. Looked up from germline, CDR1 is WNHNN and CDR2 is SYGVQD (reference sequence). The CDR3 consists of 20 residues. The junction had 16 bases not matched to a gene; V was cut back by 4 bases and J by 4 bases. CDR3 nucleotides: TGCGCCAGCAGTGTACCGGGACTAGCGGGAGTGGGGAAAGTCGCAGATACGCAGTATTTT. Translating it yields CASSVPGLAGVGKVADTQYF.

The chain uses TRBV7-8 and TRBJ2-7; 7 bases fit TRBD2. This CDR3 spans 16 amino acids. Losses at the gene ends were 0 bases for V and 4 bases for J; bases not matched to a gene: 9. Germline values: CDR1 SGHVS, CDR2 FQNEAQ. CDR3 sequence reads: CASSLARIGEGYEQYF. CDR3 bases: TGTGCCAGCAGCTTAGCCCGTATTGGGGAGGGGTACGAGCAGTACTTC.

This clone was observed a handful of times. The CDR3 coding sequence is TGTGCCAGCAGCGTACAGGGGGCTGGGGAGCTGTTTTTT. Translation: CASSVQGAGELFF. The chain recombines TRBV7-9 with TRBJ2-2; TRBD1 agrees at 9 bases. Germline lookup yields CDR1 SEHNR and CDR2 FQNEAQ (reference sequence). The trim removed 5 bases at V and 8 bases at J, leaving 3 bases unmatched. CDR3 length: 13 amino acids.

The chain combines TRBV5-1 with TRBJ2-5, with D perhaps matching TRBD1 (6 bases). This CDR3 spans 16 amino acids. Trimming took 4 bases from V and 4 from J, leaving 20 bases between them. Per the germline V gene, CDR1 is SGHRS and CDR2 is YFSETQ. DNA of the CDR3: TGCGCCAGCAGCACCGGGCACGGCAGGGGAGCAGAGACCCAGTACTTC. Protein sequence: CASSTGHGRGAETQYF.

Only a few counts were recorded for this clone. J is TRBJ2-2 and V is TRBV2; TRBD1 might be the D (5 bases). V was clipped by 7 bases and J by 7 bases, with 22 bases between them. CDR1 SNHLY and CDR2 FYNNEI come from the germline V gene. The CDR3 runs to 16 residues. CDR3: CASKPSGPGLVGELFF. In DNA form, the CDR3 reads TGTGCCAGCAAACCTAGTGGCCCAGGGCTTGTCGGGGAGCTGTTTTTT.

The chain uses TRBV7-2 and TRBJ2-1; 8 bases map to TRBD2. Losses at the gene ends were 2 bases for V and 6 bases for J; bases not matched to a gene: 9. From germline, CDR1 is SGHTA and CDR2 FQGNSA. The CDR3 is 16 amino acids. The CDR3 coding sequence is TGTGCCAGCAGCTTACGGTTATCGGGAGGGCCCAATGAGCAGTTCTTC. Amino acid sequence: CASSLRLSGGPNEQFF.

The chain uses TRBV29-1 and TRBJ2-2; tentative D call: TRBD1 (5 bases). The CDR3 length is 13 residues. The germline CDR1 and CDR2 sequences are SQVTM and ANQGSEA. Trimming took 4 bases from V and 0 from J, leaving 6 bases between them. In DNA, the CDR3 is TGCAGCGTTGCCAGGGCGAACACCGGGGAGCTGTTTTTT. Residues: CSVARANTGELFF.

The chain has TRBV28 and TRBJ1-2, with no clear D. The ends were cut back, 4 bases at V and 6 bases at J, with 9 bases in the middle. CDR3 length: 12 residues. Germline CDR1 reads MDHEN; CDR2 reads SYDVKM. CDR3 DNA sequence: TGTGCCAGCAGTTCACCCACAAATGGCTACACCTTC. Its translation: CASSSPTNGYTF.

The chain couples TRBV6-1 to TRBJ2-7; 7 bases are a match to TRBD1. Germline CDR1 is MNHNS and CDR2 is SASEGT. The CDR3 extends over 15 amino acids. The V gene end was trimmed by 6 bases and the J gene end by 1 base; junction bases not matched to a gene: 9. The CDR3 sequence is CASSRGSGVSYEQYF. In DNA form, the CDR3 reads TGTGCCAGCAGCAGGGGGTCAGGGGTATCCTACGAGCAGTACTTC.

V usage is TRBV18 and J usage is TRBJ1-2, with 7 positions matching TRBD1. This CDR3 has 14 amino acids. CDR1 is KGHSH, CDR2 LQKENI, per germline. With V trimmed by 2 bases and J by 1 base, 1 base remained unmatched. CDR3 region: CASSPNRGNYGYTF. The DNA for the CDR3 is TGTGCCAGCTCACCAAACAGGGGTAACTATGGCTACACCTTC.